This T cell receptor (beta chain) was found in a study of shared clonotypes between healthy human individuals. The CDR3 has 15 residues. Germline V gene sequence: CDR1 KGHSH, CDR2 LQKENI. With 1 base removed from V and 2 bases from J, the gap between germline ends came to 12 bases. CD4+ cells yielded CD45RA+ naive and CD45RA-negative memory subsets. The assay was immunoSEQ multiplex PCR, and TCRdb's table has in-frame clones only and misses some. Here the sample spans about 1 million clones, roughly 70% being singletons. The receptor comes from a man aged 18 to 29 in good health. The sequenced sample was memory CD4+ T cells sorted from blood. Regarding subset: CD45RA-negative fraction. The V gene is TRBV18, the J gene TRBJ2-7, with a tentative D call TRBD1 (6 bases). The DNA for the CDR3 is TGTGCCAGCTCACCACGTCCAGGGGCGGCCTACGAGCAGTACTTC. It is translated as CASSPRPGAAYEQYF.